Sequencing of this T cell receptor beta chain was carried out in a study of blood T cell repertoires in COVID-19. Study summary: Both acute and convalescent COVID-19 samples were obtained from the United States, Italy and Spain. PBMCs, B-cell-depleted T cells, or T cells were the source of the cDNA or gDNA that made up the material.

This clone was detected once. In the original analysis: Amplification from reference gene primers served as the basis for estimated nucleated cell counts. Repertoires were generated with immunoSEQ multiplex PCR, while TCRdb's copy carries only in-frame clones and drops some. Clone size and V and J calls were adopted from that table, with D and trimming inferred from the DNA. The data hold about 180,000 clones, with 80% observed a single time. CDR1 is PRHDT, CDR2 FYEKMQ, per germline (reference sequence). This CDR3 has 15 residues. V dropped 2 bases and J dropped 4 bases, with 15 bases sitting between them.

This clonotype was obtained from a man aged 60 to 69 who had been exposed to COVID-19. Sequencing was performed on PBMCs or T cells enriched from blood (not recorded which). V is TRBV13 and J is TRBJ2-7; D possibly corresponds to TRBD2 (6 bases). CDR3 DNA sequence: TGTGCCAGCAGCTTACGGGACTTCACTACGTACGAGCAGTACTTC. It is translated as CASSLRDFTTYEQYF.